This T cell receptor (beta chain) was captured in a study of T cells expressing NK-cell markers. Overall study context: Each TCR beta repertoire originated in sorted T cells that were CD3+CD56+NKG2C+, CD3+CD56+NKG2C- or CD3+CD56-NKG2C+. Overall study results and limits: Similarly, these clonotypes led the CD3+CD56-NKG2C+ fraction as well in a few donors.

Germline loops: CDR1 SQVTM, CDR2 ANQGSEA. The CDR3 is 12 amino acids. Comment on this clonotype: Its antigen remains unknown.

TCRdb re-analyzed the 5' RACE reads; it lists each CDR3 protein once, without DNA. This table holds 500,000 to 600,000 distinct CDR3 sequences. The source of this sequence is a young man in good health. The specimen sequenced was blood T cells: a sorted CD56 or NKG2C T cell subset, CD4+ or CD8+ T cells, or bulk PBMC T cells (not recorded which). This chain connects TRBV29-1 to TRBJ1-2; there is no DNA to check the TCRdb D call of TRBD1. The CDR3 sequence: CSGSRGVNGYTF.